One sample yielded the 18 T cell receptor beta chains listed below, sequenced in a study of shared clonotypes between healthy human individuals. The assay was immunoSEQ multiplex PCR, and TCRdb's table has in-frame clones only and misses some. The table lists 2 million to 2.5 million clones, roughly 92% of them singletons. Sequenced sample: naive CD4+ T cells from PBMCs. Subset: CD45RA+ positively selected. Receptors were obtained from a man aged 18 to 35 in good health. Some clones in this sample may be carry-over from other donors' samples.

DNA for the CDR3: TGTGCCAGCAGCTCGGACCCTTCCGGCGAGCAGTACTTC. Encoded protein: CASSSDPSGEQYF. This chain links TRBV7-3 with TRBJ2-7, with D uncertain. With 4 bases removed from V and 6 bases from J, the gap between germline ends came to 13 bases. Germline-derived CDR1 and CDR2 are SGHTA and FQGTGA. CDR3 size: 13 residues.

The V and J genes are TRBV28 and TRBJ2-5, with 10 bases that match TRBD2. CDR3 length: 14 amino acids. V trimming: 5 bases; J trimming: 2 bases; junction bases outside the gene matches: 2. CDR1 and CDR2 from the germline V gene are MDHEN and SYDVKM. Here the CDR3 DNA reads TGTGCCAGCAGTCTTAGCGGGAGGCAAGAGACCCAGTACTTC. Protein: CASSLSGRQETQYF. The full variable domain, in which reference TRBV28 and TRBJ2-5 provide the parts outside the CDR3, is DVKVTQSSRYLVKRTGEKVFLECVQDMDHENMFWYRQDPGLGLRLIYFSYDVKMKEKGDIPEGYSVSREKKERFSLILESASTNQTSMYLCASSLSGRQETQYFGPGTRLLVL.

This chain connects TRBV5-1 to TRBJ2-7; no reliable D call. V was clipped by 9 bases and J by 6 bases, with 22 bases between them. The CDR3 is 14 amino acids. CDR1 SGHRS and CDR2 YFSETQ come from the germline V gene. The CDR3 region has the DNA TGCGCCACCAGACCCTCCAGTTATAGTCCCGAGCAGTACTTC. Its translation: CATRPSSYSPEQYF.

This clone was seen a handful of times. V is TRBV2 and J is TRBJ1-1; no firm D call. Deletions cut 9 bases from V and 1 base from J, with 12 bases between. Germline CDR1 reads SNHLY; CDR2 reads FYNNEI. This CDR3 contains 13 residues. The CDR3, as DNA: TGTGCCAGTAAACCGTACGAGAACACTGAAGCTTTCTTT. It translates to CASKPYENTEAFF. The full variable domain, rest sourced from reference TRBV2 and TRBJ1-1, is EPEVTQTPSHQVTQMGQEVILRCVPISNHLYFYWYRQILGQKVEFLVSFYNNEISEKSEIFDDQFSVERPDGSNFTLKIRSTKLEDSAMYFCASKPYENTEAFFGQGTRLTVV.

V gene TRBV7-2 combines with J gene TRBJ2-5, with TRBD1 as a possible D gene (5 bases). V was trimmed by 1 base and J by 5 bases, leaving 17 bases between them. Germline values: CDR1 SGHTA, CDR2 FQGNSA. CDR3 length: 16 residues. The CDR3 region is CASSLGGGAGVETQYF. The CDR3 bases are TGTGCCAGCAGCTTAGGGGGCGGAGCCGGCGTCGAGACCCAGTACTTC.

The V gene is TRBV7-3, the J gene TRBJ2-3, with D possibly TRBD2 on 6 matching bases. CDR1 is SGHTA and CDR2 is FQGTGA in the germline V gene. Trimming stripped 5 bases from V and 5 bases from J, with 8 bases between. This CDR3 comprises 12 residues. CDR3 sequence reads: CASSRSGDTQYF. The CDR3 coding sequence is TGTGCCAGCAGCCGTAGCGGAGATACGCAGTATTTT.

The rearrangement links TRBV28 to TRBJ2-5; no clear D. With 6 bases removed from V and 3 bases from J, the gap between germline ends came to 11 bases. The germline gives CDR1 MDHEN, CDR2 SYDVKM. This CDR3 comprises 13 residues. The CDR3 region is CASSPGLKETQYF. CDR3 coding DNA: TGTGCCAGCAGCCCGGGCCTCAAAGAGACCCAGTACTTC.

This rearrangement joins TRBV6-5 to TRBJ2-1; D gene ambiguous. Germline V lookup: CDR1 MNHEY, CDR2 SVGAGI. The V gene lost 0 bases and the J gene lost 7 bases, with 7 bases spanning the gap. The CDR3 consists of 13 residues. CDR3 nucleotide sequence: TGTGCCAGCAGTTACTCGATTGGTAATGAGCAGTTCTTC. Residues: CASSYSIGNEQFF.

This clone showed up just once. The V call is TRBV6-1, the J call TRBJ1-1; D not resolved. CDR1 and CDR2 (germline): MNHNS, SASEGT. V lost 1 base to trimming and J lost 0 bases, with 6 bases between them. The CDR3 sequence is 14 residues long. The CDR3 is CASSEGTLNTEAFF. The CDR3 nucleotides are TGTGCCAGCAGTGAAGGGACCTTGAACACTGAAGCTTTCTTT.

This sequence joins TRBV29-1 and TRBJ2-1, with 10 nucleotides matching TRBD2. J gave up 2 bases and V 0 bases, and 7 bases lay outside the gene matches. From germline, CDR1 is SQVTM and CDR2 ANQGSEA. The CDR3 spans 17 residues. The DNA for the CDR3 is TGCAGCGTTGAAGACCCCCTAGCGGGAGATCCCTACAATGAGCAGTTCTTC. It translates to CSVEDPLAGDPYNEQFF.

The chain carries TRBV6-5 and TRBJ2-1; D is ambiguous. V lost 8 bases and J 4 bases, leaving 9 bases between the germline ends. Germline values: CDR1 MNHEY, CDR2 SVGAGI. The CDR3 runs to 12 residues. In DNA, the CDR3 is TGTGCCAGCGTGGGATTGTACAATGAGCAGTTCTTC. Protein product: CASVGLYNEQFF.

V usage is TRBV5-1 and J usage is TRBJ2-3; D might be TRBD1 (6 bases). V gave up 1 base and J gave up 2 bases, with 14 bases separating them. This CDR3 has 16 residues. Germline CDR1 SGHRS, CDR2 YFSETQ. CDR3 sequence reads: CASSLSDRHTTDTQYF. The DNA of the CDR3 is TGCGCCAGCAGCTTGTCGGACAGACACACCACAGATACGCAGTATTTT.

V is TRBV19 and J is TRBJ1-5, with 9 bases fitting TRBD1. Looked up from germline, CDR1 is LNHDA and CDR2 is SQIVND (reference sequence). Losses at the gene ends were 11 bases for V and 7 bases for J; bases not matched to a gene: 12. The CDR3 is 14 residues long. As DNA, the CDR3 is TGTGCCGCGAAGACTAGGACAGGGGCACAGCCCCAGCATTTT. Encoded protein: CAAKTRTGAQPQHF.

The chain employs TRBV11-1 and TRBJ2-3; 11 bases are shared with TRBD2. Germline lookup yields CDR1 SGHAT and CDR2 FQDESV (reference sequence). V lost 2 bases, J lost 4 bases, and 2 bases stayed unmatched. The CDR3 totals 15 residues. The CDR3 coding sequence is TGTGCCAGCAGCTTACTAGCGGGAGGATCAGATACGCAGTATTTT. This translates into CASSLLAGGSDTQYF.

A remark on this clone: In the same sample, other DNA sequences code for this CDR3. The chain links TRBV5-1 to TRBJ1-1; D is unresolved. V lost 0 bases to trimming and J lost 1 base, with 10 bases between them. The CDR3 has 15 amino acids. Germline loops: CDR1 SGHRS, CDR2 YFSETQ. The CDR3 is CASSLEGLGNTEAFF. For the CDR3, the DNA is TGCGCCAGCAGCTTGGAAGGGTTGGGGAACACTGAAGCTTTCTTT.

The genes are TRBV28 and TRBJ2-1; 11 bases match TRBD1. V trimming: 3 bases; J trimming: 14 bases; junction bases outside the gene matches: 15. Germline CDR1 is MDHEN and CDR2 is SYDVKM. The CDR3 totals 16 residues. The CDR3 region has the DNA TGTGCCAGCAGTTTTAGGACAGGGGGCCGGGAGGACACAAAGTTCTTC. Translated, it gives CASSFRTGGREDTKFF.

V and J are TRBV27 and TRBJ1-5, with 10 bases lining up with TRBD1. J was trimmed by 3 bases and V by 6 bases; bases with no gene match: 5. The CDR3 sequence is 15 residues long. The germline V gene has CDR1 MNHEY and CDR2 SMNVEV (reference sequence). The CDR3 DNA follows: TGTGCCAGCAGCCCGGGACAGGGGATCAATCAGCCCCAGCATTTT. Protein sequence: CASSPGQGINQPQHF.

V and J are TRBV5-1 and TRBJ2-3; weak D call: TRBD1 (5 bases). The CDR3 spans 15 residues. The germline CDR1 and CDR2 sequences are SGHRS and YFSETQ. V was pared by 0 bases and J by 5 bases, with 13 bases between. The CDR3 coding sequence is TGCGCCAGCAGCTTGGCCAGGGCTAAAGGAGATACGCAGTATTTT. This encodes CASSLARAKGDTQYF.